This TCR beta chain is from a study of blood T cell repertoires in COVID-19. Looking at the study overall: T cells, B-cell-depleted T cells, or PBMCs provided the cDNA or gDNA that served as material.

Individuals drawn from 24 US areas were roughly 18 to 95 years old. For this clone: Other DNA sequences of this sample code for an identical CDR3.

Profiled with immunoSEQ multiplex PCR; TCRdb holds only in-frame clones, not every one. Here the sample spans 200,000 to 250,000 clones, approximately 88% being singletons. The germline V gene encodes CDR1 ENHRY and CDR2 SYGVKD. The V segment lost 3 bases and the J segment 2 bases; nucleotides outside the gene matches: 3. This CDR3 spans 15 amino acids. The genes are TRBV10-3 and TRBJ2-2, with 7 bases identical to TRBD2. This receptor was taken from a woman aged 25-40 years who had been exposed to COVID-19. The sequencing input was PBMCs or T cells enriched from blood (not recorded which). The CDR3 reads CAISELAGNTGELFF. For the CDR3, the DNA is TGTGCCATCAGTGAATTAGCGGGTAACACCGGGGAGCTGTTTTTT.